This TCR beta chain originates from a study of blood T cell repertoires in COVID-19. V lost 7 bases, J lost 2 bases, and 11 bases stayed unmatched. CDR3 size: 17 residues. Germline CDR1 reads MGHDK; CDR2 reads SYGVNS. TCRdb's copy holds only in-frame clones and misses some; the assay was immunoSEQ multiplex PCR. The sample carries approximately 300,000 clones, around 80% recorded once. This clone was picked up one time. Sequencing was carried out using peripheral blood. The chain carries TRBV25-1 and TRBJ1-4, with 9 bases matching TRBD1. The TCR originated in a woman aged 45 to 65 with acute or convalescent COVID-19. The CDR3 is CASTTGGAGWTNEKLFF. CDR3 nucleotide sequence: TGTGCCAGCACTACAGGGGGCGCGGGGTGGACTAATGAAAAACTGTTTTTT.